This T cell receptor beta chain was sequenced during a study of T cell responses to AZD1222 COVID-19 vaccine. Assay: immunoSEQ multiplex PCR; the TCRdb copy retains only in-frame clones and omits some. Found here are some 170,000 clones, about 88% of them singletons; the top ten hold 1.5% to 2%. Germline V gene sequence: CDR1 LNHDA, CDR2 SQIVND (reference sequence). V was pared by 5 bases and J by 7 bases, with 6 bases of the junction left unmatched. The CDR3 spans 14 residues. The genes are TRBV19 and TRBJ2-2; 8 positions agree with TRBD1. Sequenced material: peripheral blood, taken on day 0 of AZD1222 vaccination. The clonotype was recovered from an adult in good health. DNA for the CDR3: TGTGCCAGTAGTTCCCAGGGGGCGGGCGGGGAGCTGTTTTTT. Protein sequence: CASSSQGAGGELFF.